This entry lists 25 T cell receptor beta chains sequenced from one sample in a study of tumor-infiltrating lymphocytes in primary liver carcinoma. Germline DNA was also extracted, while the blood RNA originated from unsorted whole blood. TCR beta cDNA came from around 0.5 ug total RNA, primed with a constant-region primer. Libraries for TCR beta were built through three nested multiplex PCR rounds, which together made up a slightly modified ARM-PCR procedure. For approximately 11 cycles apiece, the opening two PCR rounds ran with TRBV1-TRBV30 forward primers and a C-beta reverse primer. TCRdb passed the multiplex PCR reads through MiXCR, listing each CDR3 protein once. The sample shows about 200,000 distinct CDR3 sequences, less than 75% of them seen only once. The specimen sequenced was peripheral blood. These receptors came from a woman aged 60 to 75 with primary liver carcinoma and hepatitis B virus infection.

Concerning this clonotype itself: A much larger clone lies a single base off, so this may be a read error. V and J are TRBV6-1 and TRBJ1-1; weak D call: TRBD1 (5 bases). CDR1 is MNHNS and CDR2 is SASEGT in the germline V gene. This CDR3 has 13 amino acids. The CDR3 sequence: CGSSEKGLTEAFF. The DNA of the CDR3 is TGTGGCAGCAGTGAAAAGGGGTTGACTGAAGCTTTCTTT.

CDR3 in DNA: TGTGCCAGCAGCATAGTACAGGGTTACGAGCAGTACTTC. This sequence encodes CASSIVQGYEQYF. The chain joins TRBV7-9 to TRBJ2-7, with D perhaps matching TRBD1 (6 bases). Trimming cost V 5 bases and J 4 bases, with 12 bases left between them. The CDR3 has 13 amino acids. CDR1 and CDR2 from the germline V gene are SEHNR and FQNEAQ (reference sequence).

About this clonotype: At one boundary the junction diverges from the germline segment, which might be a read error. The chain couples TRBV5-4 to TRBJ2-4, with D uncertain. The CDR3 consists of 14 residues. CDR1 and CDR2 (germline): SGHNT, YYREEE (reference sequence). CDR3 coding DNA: TGTGTCAGCAGCCCTATTGGCGCCAAAGACATTCAGTACTTC. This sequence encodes CVSSPIGAKDIQYF.

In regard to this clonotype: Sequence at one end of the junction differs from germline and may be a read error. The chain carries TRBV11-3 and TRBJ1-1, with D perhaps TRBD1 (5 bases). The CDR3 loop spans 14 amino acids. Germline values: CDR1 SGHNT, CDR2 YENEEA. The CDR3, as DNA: TGTGTCAGCAGCTCACTGGGGCCAAACACTGAAGCTTTCTTT. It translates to CVSSSLGPNTEAFF.

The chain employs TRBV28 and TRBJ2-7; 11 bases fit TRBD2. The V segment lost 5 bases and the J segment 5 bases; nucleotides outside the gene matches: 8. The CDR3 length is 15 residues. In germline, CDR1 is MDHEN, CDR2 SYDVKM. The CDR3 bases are TGTGCCAGCAGTCCCCCGCTAGCGGGAGGCCACGAGCAGTACTTC. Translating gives CASSPPLAGGHEQYF.

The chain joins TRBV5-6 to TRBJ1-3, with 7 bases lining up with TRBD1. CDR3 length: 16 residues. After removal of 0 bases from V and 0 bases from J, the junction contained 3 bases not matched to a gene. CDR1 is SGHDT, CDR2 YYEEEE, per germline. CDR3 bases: TGTGCCAGCAGCTTGGTGGACAGGAACTCTGGAAACACCATATATTTT. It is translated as CASSLVDRNSGNTIYF.

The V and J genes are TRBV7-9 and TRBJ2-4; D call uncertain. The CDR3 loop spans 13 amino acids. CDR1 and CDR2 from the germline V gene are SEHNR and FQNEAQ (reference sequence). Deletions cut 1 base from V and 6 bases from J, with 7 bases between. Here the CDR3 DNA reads TGTGCCAGCAGCTTAGGGTCCGGAAACATTCAGTACTTC. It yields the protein CASSLGSGNIQYF.

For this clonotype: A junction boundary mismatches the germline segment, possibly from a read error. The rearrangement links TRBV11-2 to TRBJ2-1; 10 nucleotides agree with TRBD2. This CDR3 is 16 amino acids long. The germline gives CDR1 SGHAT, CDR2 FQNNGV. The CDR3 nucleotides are TGTGCCAGCGGCTTATCTTCTAGCGGGAGTTCCAGTGAGCAGTTCTTC. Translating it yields CASGLSSSGSSSEQFF. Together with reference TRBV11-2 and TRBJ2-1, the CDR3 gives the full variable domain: EAGVAQSPRYKIIEKRQSVAFWCNPISGHATLYWYQQILGQGPKLLIQFQNNGVVDDSQLPKDRFSAERLKGVDSTLKIQPAKLEDSAVYLCASGLSSSGSSSEQFFGPGTRLTVL.

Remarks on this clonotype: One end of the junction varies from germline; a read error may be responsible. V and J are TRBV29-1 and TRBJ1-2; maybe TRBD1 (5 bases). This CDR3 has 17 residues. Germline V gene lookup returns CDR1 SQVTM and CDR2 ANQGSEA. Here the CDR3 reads CSVEVESGWYGRGGYTF. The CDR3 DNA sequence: TGCAGCGTCGAAGTAGAGTCAGGGTGGTACGGACGGGGTGGCTACACCTTC.

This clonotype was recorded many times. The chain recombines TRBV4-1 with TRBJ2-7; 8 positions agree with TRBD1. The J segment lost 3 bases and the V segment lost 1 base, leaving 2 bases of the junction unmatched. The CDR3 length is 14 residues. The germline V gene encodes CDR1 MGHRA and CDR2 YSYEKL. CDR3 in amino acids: CASSQADRVYEQYF. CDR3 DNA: TGCGCCAGCAGCCAAGCGGACAGGGTCTACGAGCAGTACTTC.

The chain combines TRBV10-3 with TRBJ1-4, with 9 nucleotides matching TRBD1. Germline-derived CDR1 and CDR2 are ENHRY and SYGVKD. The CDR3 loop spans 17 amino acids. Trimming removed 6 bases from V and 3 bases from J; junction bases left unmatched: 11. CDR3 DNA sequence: TGTGCCATCAGGCCGGGACAGGGCTCCGAACCTAATGAAAAACTGTTTTTT. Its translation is CAIRPGQGSEPNEKLFF.

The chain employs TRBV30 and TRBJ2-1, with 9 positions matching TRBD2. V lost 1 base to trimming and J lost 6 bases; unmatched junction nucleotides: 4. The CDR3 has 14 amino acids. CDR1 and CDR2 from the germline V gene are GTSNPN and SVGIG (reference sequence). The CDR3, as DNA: TGTGCCTGGAGTGCTAGCGGGGCCAGCAATGAGCAGTTCTTC. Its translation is CAWSASGASNEQFF.

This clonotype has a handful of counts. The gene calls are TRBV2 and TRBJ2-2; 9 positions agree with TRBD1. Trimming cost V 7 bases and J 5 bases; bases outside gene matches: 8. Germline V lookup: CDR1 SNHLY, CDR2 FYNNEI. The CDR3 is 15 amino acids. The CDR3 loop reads CASNHPGQGTGELFF. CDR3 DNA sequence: TGTGCCAGCAACCATCCGGGACAGGGTACCGGGGAGCTGTTTTTT.

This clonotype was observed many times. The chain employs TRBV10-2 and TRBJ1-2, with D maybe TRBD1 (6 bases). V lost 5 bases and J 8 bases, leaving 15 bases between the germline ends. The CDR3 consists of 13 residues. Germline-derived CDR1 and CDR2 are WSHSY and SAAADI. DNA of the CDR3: TGCGCCAGCAGTTACGACAGCCAGGGGGGCTACACCTTC. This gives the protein CASSYDSQGGYTF.

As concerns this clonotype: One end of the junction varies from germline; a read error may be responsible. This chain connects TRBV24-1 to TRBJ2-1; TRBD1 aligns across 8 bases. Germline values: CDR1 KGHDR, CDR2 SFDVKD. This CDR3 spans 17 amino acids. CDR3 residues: CATSDFLGQGESNVQFF. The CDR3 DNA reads TGTGCCACCAGTGATTTTTTAGGACAGGGCGAGAGCAATGTGCAGTTCTTC.

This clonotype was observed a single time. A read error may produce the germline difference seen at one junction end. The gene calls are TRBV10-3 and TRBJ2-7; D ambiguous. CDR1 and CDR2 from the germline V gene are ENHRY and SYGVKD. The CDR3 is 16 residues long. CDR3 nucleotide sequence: TGTGGCATCAGTGAGTCTTCGGGTCGTGGGGTAAGCGAACAGTACTTC. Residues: CGISESSGRGVSEQYF.

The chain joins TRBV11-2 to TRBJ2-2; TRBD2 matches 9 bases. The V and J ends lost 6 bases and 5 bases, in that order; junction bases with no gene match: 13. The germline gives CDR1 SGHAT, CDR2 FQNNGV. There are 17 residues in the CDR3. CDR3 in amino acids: CASSTRTSAASTGELFF. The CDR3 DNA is TGTGCCAGCAGTACCCGGACTAGCGCCGCGAGTACCGGGGAGCTGTTTTTT.

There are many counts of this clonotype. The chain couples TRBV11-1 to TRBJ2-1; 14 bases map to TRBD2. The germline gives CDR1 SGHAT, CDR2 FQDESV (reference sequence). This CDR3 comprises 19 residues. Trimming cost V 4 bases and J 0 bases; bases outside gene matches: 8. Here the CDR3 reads CASSSGLAGAFSSYNEQFF. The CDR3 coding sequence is TGTGCCAGCAGCTCGGGACTAGCGGGAGCCTTCAGCTCCTACAATGAGCAGTTCTTC. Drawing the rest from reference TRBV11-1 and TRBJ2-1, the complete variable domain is EAEVAQSPRYKITEKSQAVAFWCDPISGHATLYWYRQILGQGPELLVQFQDESVVDDSQLPKDRFSAERLKGVDSTLKIQPAELGDSAMYLCASSSGLAGAFSSYNEQFFGPGTRLTVL.

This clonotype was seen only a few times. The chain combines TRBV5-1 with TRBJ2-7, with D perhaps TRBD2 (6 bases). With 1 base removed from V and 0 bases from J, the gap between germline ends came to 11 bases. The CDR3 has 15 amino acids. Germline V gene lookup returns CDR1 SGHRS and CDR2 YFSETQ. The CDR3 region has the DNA TGCGCCAGCAGCTTGTCTGCGGGACGCTCCTACGAGCAGTACTTC. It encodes CASSLSAGRSYEQYF.

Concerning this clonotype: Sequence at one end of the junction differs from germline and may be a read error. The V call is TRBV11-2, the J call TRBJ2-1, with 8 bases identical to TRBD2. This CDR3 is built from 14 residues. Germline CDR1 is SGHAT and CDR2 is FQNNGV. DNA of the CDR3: TGCGCCAGCAGTCCCATAGCGGGGACGCATGAGCAGTTCTTC. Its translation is CASSPIAGTHEQFF.

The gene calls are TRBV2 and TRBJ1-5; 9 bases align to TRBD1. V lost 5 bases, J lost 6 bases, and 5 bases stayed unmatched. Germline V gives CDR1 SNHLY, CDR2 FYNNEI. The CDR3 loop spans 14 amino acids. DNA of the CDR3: TGTGCCAGCAGTACAGGGGGCTTGGGTCAGCCCCAGCATTTT. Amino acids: CASSTGGLGQPQHF. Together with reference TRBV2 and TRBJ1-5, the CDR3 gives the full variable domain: EPEVTQTPSHQVTQMGQEVILRCVPISNHLYFYWYRQILGQKVEFLVSFYNNEISEKSEIFDDQFSVERPDGSNFTLKIRSTKLEDSAMYFCASSTGGLGQPQHFGDGTRLSIL.

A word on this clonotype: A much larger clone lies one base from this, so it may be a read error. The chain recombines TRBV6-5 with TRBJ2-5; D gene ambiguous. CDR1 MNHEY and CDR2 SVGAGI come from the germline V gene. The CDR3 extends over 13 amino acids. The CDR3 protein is CANSYSYGETQYF. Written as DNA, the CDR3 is TGTGCCAACAGTTACTCTTATGGGGAGACCCAGTACTTC.

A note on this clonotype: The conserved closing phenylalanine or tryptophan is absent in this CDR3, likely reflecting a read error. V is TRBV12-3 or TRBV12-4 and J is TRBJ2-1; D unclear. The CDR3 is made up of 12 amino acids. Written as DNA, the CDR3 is TGCGCCAGCAGATCCCCCCGAGGTGAGCAGTTCATC. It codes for CASRSPRGEQFI.

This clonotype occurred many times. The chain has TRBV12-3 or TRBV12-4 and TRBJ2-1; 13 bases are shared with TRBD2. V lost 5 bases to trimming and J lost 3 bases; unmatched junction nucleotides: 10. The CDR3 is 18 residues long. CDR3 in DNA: TGTGCCAGCAGTCCCCGGACTAGCGGGAGTGGCTACTACAATGAGCAGTTCTTC. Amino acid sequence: CASSPRTSGSGYYNEQFF.

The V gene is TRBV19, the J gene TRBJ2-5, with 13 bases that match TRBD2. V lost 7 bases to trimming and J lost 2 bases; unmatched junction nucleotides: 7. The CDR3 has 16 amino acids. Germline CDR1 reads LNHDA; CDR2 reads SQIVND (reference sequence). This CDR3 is CASTSRTSGSQETQYF. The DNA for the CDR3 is TGTGCCAGTACCTCAAGGACTAGCGGGAGTCAAGAGACCCAGTACTTC.